This TCR beta chain was recovered during a study of spatial heterogeneity in lung cancer. Turning to the study itself: Among detected sequences, beta-chain ones consistently exceeded alpha-chain ones in number. In raw reads, more than 8.5 appearances on average were recorded for each unique TCR and UMI combination.

CDR1 is SQVTM and CDR2 is ANQGSEA in the germline V gene. V was clipped by 6 bases and J by 0 bases; unmatched bases: 10. This CDR3 is built from 17 residues. This clonotype has ten or more counts. Since the library was made to target alpha chains, this beta chain is a stray read and its abundance is not meaningful. Unique molecular identifiers, one per molecule, were present on every TCR cDNA molecule. TCRdb fed the 5' RACE reads into MiXCR, producing one record per CDR3 protein. This sample has around 13,000 distinct CDR3 sequences; around 5% occur once, and the top ten carry around a third. Time point specified: sample taken at primary tumor resection. The input material, whole RNA from tumor, nontumor lung or frozen PBMC, was sequenced unsorted. Samples came from 70 to 80 TRACERx patients with untreated early-stage lung cancer.

The J gene is TRBJ2-5, the V gene TRBV29-1; 13 nucleotides agree with TRBD2. This material consisted of lung tumor tissue, taken at surgery. The sequence came from a human donor with early-stage non-small cell lung cancer. The CDR3, as DNA: TGCAGCGTCCAAGGACTAGCGGGGGTAAAGTACCAAGAGACCCAGTACTTC. The encoded protein is CSVQGLAGVKYQETQYF. Together with reference TRBV29-1 and TRBJ2-5, the CDR3 gives the full variable domain: SAVISQKPSRDICQRGTSLTIQCQVDSQVTMMFWYRQQPGQSLTLIATANQGSEATYESGFVIDKFPISRPNLTFSTLTVSNMSPEDSSIYLCSVQGLAGVKYQETQYFGPGTRLLVL.